Following are 28 T cell receptor beta chains from one sample sequenced in a study of T cells in women clearing cervical HPV infection. The repertoire was sequenced with immunoSEQ multiplex PCR; TCRdb's copy has only in-frame clones and lacks some. Its table lists roughly 29,000 clones. Material for sequencing was blood buffy coat. The source of these receptors is a woman aged 18-70 years with a cervical HPV16 infection that either progressed to CIN3+ or cleared (not recorded which).

On this clone: The missing CDR3 end, 3 residues past where the read stops, is filled in from the germline J gene. The rearrangement uses TRBV18 and TRBJ2-3, with D tentatively TRBD2 (5 bases). The CDR3 spans 16 residues. The V end was cut by 3 bases, the J end by 6 bases, with 19 bases between. Germline values: CDR1 KGHSH, CDR2 LQKENI. The CDR3 region is CASSPTRRGLGDTQYF. The CDR3 DNA, read in part, is TGTGCCAGCTCACCGACCCGCCGGGGATTGGGCGATACG. The full variable domain, with the rest looked up from reference TRBV18 and TRBJ2-3, is NAGVMQNPRHLVRRRGQEARLRCSPMKGHSHVYWYRQLPEEGLKFMVYLQKENIIDESGMPKERFSAEFPKEGPSILRIQQVVRGDSAAYFCASSPTRRGLGDTQYFGPGTRLTVL.

A note on this clone: The DNA ends 3 residues before the CDR3 does, and the rest of the CDR3 is filled in from the germline J gene. This chain joins TRBV5-1 and TRBJ2-5; 14 bases are shared with TRBD2. The CDR3 length is 18 residues. Germline CDR1 is SGHRS and CDR2 is YFSETQ. Trimming removed 0 bases from V and 5 bases from J; junction bases left unmatched: 9. CDR3 bases read: TGCGCCAGCAGCTTGGCCCCGGGACTAGCGGGGGCGGGGGAGACC. It translates to CASSLAPGLAGAGET. The whole CDR3 sequence is CASSLAPGLAGAGETQYF.

On this clone: Read data end 3 residues before the CDR3 end; the end is taken from the germline J gene. The genes are TRBV20-1 and TRBJ2-1; 7 bases align to TRBD2. With V trimmed by 0 bases and J by 1 base, 3 bases remained unmatched. Per germline, CDR1 DFQATT and CDR2 SNEGSKA (reference sequence). The CDR3 totals 15 residues. CDR3 sequence reads: CSARDAGLSYNEQFF. The part of the CDR3 DNA that was read is TGCAGTGCTAGAGATGCGGGACTATCCTACAATGAG.

Notes on this clone: The DNA ends 3 residues before the CDR3 does, and the rest of the CDR3 is filled in from the germline J gene. This rearrangement joins TRBV12-3 or TRBV12-4 to TRBJ2-3, with a tentative D call TRBD2 (7 bases). V dropped 8 bases and J dropped 6 bases, with 15 bases sitting between them. This CDR3 comprises 13 residues. This CDR3 reads CASVRGAVDTQYF. Partial CDR3 DNA: TGTGCCAGCGTCCGGGGGGCTGTGGATACG.

Points on this clone: Read sequence stops 3 residues before the CDR3 end, and the germline J gene provides the missing end. The chain couples TRBV18 to TRBJ1-4, with TRBD1 identical over 7 bases. Germline loops: CDR1 KGHSH, CDR2 LQKENI. The CDR3 has 14 residues. V shed 8 bases, J shed 2 bases, and the junction held 5 bases outside the gene matches. The CDR3 reads CASAKDRTNEKLFF. CDR3 DNA, as far as it was read: TGTGCCAGCGCCAAGGACAGGACTAATGAAAAA. Full variable domain (remainder filled in from reference TRBV18 and TRBJ1-4): NAGVMQNPRHLVRRRGQEARLRCSPMKGHSHVYWYRQLPEEGLKFMVYLQKENIIDESGMPKERFSAEFPKEGPSILRIQQVVRGDSAAYFCASAKDRTNEKLFFGSGTQLSVL.

Regarding this clone: Read data end 3 residues before the CDR3 end; the end is taken from the germline J gene. The J gene is TRBJ2-1, the V gene TRBV30; 13 nucleotides match TRBD2. The germline V gene has CDR1 GTSNPN and CDR2 SVGIG (reference sequence). The CDR3 consists of 14 residues. Trimming removed 3 bases from V and 5 bases from J; junction bases left unmatched: 1. CDR3 bases read: TGTGCCTGGAGGGGACTAGCGGGAAACAATGAG. It encodes CAWRGLAGNNE. The whole CDR3 sequence reads CAWRGLAGNNEQFF.

A word on this clone: The CDR3 end lies 3 residues beyond the end of the read and is filled in from the germline J gene. The chain joins TRBV19 to TRBJ2-4; tentatively, D is TRBD2 (6 bases). The CDR3 loop spans 14 amino acids. With 4 bases removed from V and 6 bases from J, the gap between germline ends came to 13 bases. CDR1 LNHDA and CDR2 SQIVND come from the germline V gene (reference sequence). The CDR3: CASSKREEGNIQYF. The sequenced part of the CDR3 DNA is TGTGCCAGTAGTAAAAGAGAGGAGGGAAACATT.

CDR3 loop: CASSLTSGGADTYTF. The sequenced CDR3 bases are TGTGCCAGCAGCTTAACTAGCGGGGGCGCAGATACC. The rearrangement links TRBV7-6 to TRBJ1-2; a weak D match, TRBD1 (6 bases). The read falls 3 residues short of the CDR3 end, and the missing part is taken from the germline J gene. The CDR3 totals 15 residues. Germline V gene sequence: CDR1 SGHVS, CDR2 FNYEAQ.

Turning to this clone: The CDR3 is cut off 3 residues early in the read; its end comes from the germline J gene. The chain has TRBV30 and TRBJ2-6, with D unresolved. The CDR3 extends over 16 amino acids. Germline V gene lookup returns CDR1 GTSNPN and CDR2 SVGIG (reference sequence). V lost 2 bases and J lost 0, with 11 bases in between. CDR3 loop: CAWSRPVSSGANVLTF. CDR3 DNA, as far as it was read: TGTGCCTGGAGTCGCCCGGTGAGCTCTGGGGCCAACGTC.

CDR3 sequence: CASSLGLAGGDYTF. The sequenced CDR3 bases are TGTGCCAGCTCCCTCGGGTTAGCGGGAGGCGAC. The genes are TRBV18 and TRBJ1-2; D unresolved. The CDR3 is cut off 3 residues early in the read; its end comes from the germline J gene. The CDR3 consists of 14 residues. CDR1 is KGHSH, CDR2 LQKENI, per germline.

A remark on this clone: The read ends 3 residues shy of where the CDR3 ends; the end is completed using the germline J gene. The chain employs TRBV19 and TRBJ1-4, with no clear D. V dropped 3 bases and J dropped 7 bases, with 9 bases sitting between them. Per the germline V gene, CDR1 is LNHDA and CDR2 is SQIVND (reference sequence). CDR3 length: 13 residues. CDR3: CASSIALSEKLFF. CDR3 bases read: TGTGCCAGTAGTATTGCGTTGAGTGAAAAA.

As regards this clone: The DNA ends 3 residues before the CDR3 does, and the rest of the CDR3 is filled in from the germline J gene. The chain links TRBV7-9 to TRBJ1-1; possible D gene TRBD1, 6 bases. The CDR3 contains 14 residues. Germline CDR1 and CDR2: SEHNR and FQNEAQ (reference sequence). Partial CDR3 DNA: TGTGCCAGCAGCCGGGGGGGCAGCCGAGAGACA. This encodes CASSRGGSRET. In full, the CDR3 is CASSRGGSRETAFF.

Of note for this clone: The read ends 3 residues early relative to the CDR3; the germline J gene fills the gap. The chain recombines TRBV7-6 with TRBJ2-5, with 11 bases identical to TRBD1. V was clipped by 5 bases and J by 5 bases; unmatched bases: 7. The CDR3 length is 15 residues. Germline V gives CDR1 SGHVS, CDR2 FNYEAQ. The CDR3 here is CASSPRTGGLETQYF. The part of the CDR3 DNA that was read is TGTGCCAGCAGCCCGAGGACAGGGGGCTTGGAGACC.

On this clone: The CDR3 goes on 3 residues after the read ends, and that part is filled in from the germline J gene. The chain is built from TRBV12-3 or TRBV12-4 and TRBJ1-1; 7 bases align to TRBD1. There are 14 residues in the CDR3. With V trimmed by 5 bases and J by 3 bases, 6 bases remained unmatched. CDR3 region: CASSLRTGDTEAFF. Partial CDR3 DNA: TGTGCCAGCAGTCTCAGAACAGGGGACACTGAA.

A word on this clone: Sequencing ends 3 residues short of the CDR3 end; the germline J gene provides the rest. The chain uses TRBV11-3 and TRBJ1-5; tentatively, D is TRBD1 (5 bases). Looked up from germline, CDR1 is SGHNT and CDR2 is YENEEA. Trimming left V 3 bases short and J 0 bases short, with 9 bases between. The CDR3 extends over 15 amino acids. The CDR3 DNA, read in part, is TGTGCCAGCAGCTTTAGACAGCCTAGCAATCAGCCC. Amino acid sequence: CASSFRQPSNQP. The CDR3 in full is CASSFRQPSNQPQHF.

On this clone: The read stops 3 residues short of the end of the CDR3; the missing end is completed from the germline J gene. The chain employs TRBV4-1 and TRBJ2-6; D is perhaps TRBD2 (5 bases). The CDR3 is 17 amino acids. Germline CDR1 is MGHRA and CDR2 is YSYEKL. Trimming removed 4 bases from V and 0 bases from J, with 13 bases in between. The sequenced CDR3 bases are TGCGCCAGCAGCCCGAGGGTCTCCCGCTCTGGGGCCAACGTC. Amino acids: CASSPRVSRSGANV. The whole CDR3 sequence reads CASSPRVSRSGANVLTF.

Worth noting for this clone: The read terminates 3 residues ahead of where the CDR3 ends, so the germline J gene completes it. The rearrangement uses TRBV20-1 and TRBJ2-1; D gene unclear. The CDR3 sequence is 11 residues long. Deletions cut 0 bases from V and 8 bases from J, with 5 bases between. Germline V gives CDR1 DFQATT, CDR2 SNEGSKA (reference sequence). The part of the CDR3 DNA that was read is TGCAGTGCTAGAGATAACTATGAG. It is translated as CSARDNYE. From start to end, the CDR3 is CSARDNYEQFF.

Comment on this clone: The read is 3 residues too short to cover the CDR3 end, so that end is filled in from the germline J gene. The chain uses TRBV10-3 and TRBJ2-1; the match to TRBD2 covers 8 bases. From germline, CDR1 is ENHRY and CDR2 SYGVKD. The CDR3 runs 15 residues. With V trimmed by 5 bases and J by 4 bases, 7 bases remained unmatched. The CDR3 reads CAISPRGGAYNEQFF. CDR3 DNA (partial): TGTGCCATCAGTCCCCGGGGGGGAGCATACAATGAG.

Note on this clone: Read coverage stops 3 residues before the CDR3 terminus; the germline J gene supplies the remainder. The chain links TRBV7-9 to TRBJ1-5, with D perhaps matching TRBD1 (5 bases). Trimming left V 5 bases short and J 7 bases short, with 9 bases between. Germline V gene sequence: CDR1 SEHNR, CDR2 FQNEAQ (reference sequence). The CDR3 is 12 residues long. The sequenced CDR3 bases are TGTGCCAGCAGCCCCGGGGGACAGCCC. Its translation: CASSPGGQP. The full CDR3 is CASSPGGQPQHF.

Concerning this clone: The read ends 3 residues before the CDR3 terminus; that terminus is restored from the germline J gene. The V and J genes are TRBV18 and TRBJ2-3; 8 nucleotides agree with TRBD2. After removal of 7 bases from V and 0 bases from J, the junction contained 9 bases not matched to a gene. The CDR3 runs to 16 residues. Germline loops: CDR1 KGHSH, CDR2 LQKENI. CDR3 residues: CASFGGTSYSTDTQYF. The part of the CDR3 DNA that was read is TGTGCCAGCTTCGGCGGGACTAGTTATAGCACAGATACG.

Points on this clone: The CDR3 goes on 3 residues after the read ends, and that part is filled in from the germline J gene. The J gene is TRBJ2-1, the V gene TRBV7-7; 8 bases agree with TRBD2. With V trimmed by 11 bases and J by 0 bases, 3 bases remained unmatched. This CDR3 comprises 13 residues. CDR1 is SSHAT and CDR2 is FNYEAQ in the germline V gene (reference sequence). CDR3 protein: CAESGSSYNEQFF. CDR3 DNA (partial): TGTGCCGAAAGCGGGAGCTCCTACAATGAG.

As regards this clone: The read gets to within 3 residues of the CDR3 end, and the germline J gene fills in the rest. The rearrangement uses TRBV4-1 and TRBJ2-7; 8 bases align to TRBD1. Trimming took 0 bases from V and 4 from J; bases not matched to a gene: 8. The germline gives CDR1 MGHRA, CDR2 YSYEKL. This CDR3 has 16 amino acids. The CDR3 is CASSQDGTGGYYEQYF. The CDR3 bases that were read are TGCGCCAGCAGCCAAGATGGGACAGGTGGATATTACGAG.

With regard to this clone: From the germline J gene comes the end of the CDR3, since the read stops 3 residues before it. This chain joins TRBV12-3 or TRBV12-4 and TRBJ2-7, with D hard to call. Trimming took off 4 bases at V and 3 bases at J, with 7 bases between the two ends. This CDR3 has 12 amino acids. The CDR3 here is CASSYPNYEQYF. CDR3 DNA (partial): TGTGCCAGCAGTTACCCTAACTACGAG.

The CDR3: CASSLGPDSGTIEQYF. The sequenced CDR3 bases are TGTGCCAGCAGTTTAGGGCCGGACAGCGGCACCATCGAG. V and J are TRBV12-3 or TRBV12-4 and TRBJ2-7; perhaps TRBD1 as D (6 bases). The read comes to an end 3 residues before the CDR3 does, leaving the germline J gene to fill in the end. The CDR3 is 16 residues long. The V end lost 1 base, the J end lost 6 bases, and 19 bases lay between the germline ends.

Note on this clone: The read is 3 residues too short to cover the CDR3 end, so that end is filled in from the germline J gene. The rearrangement uses TRBV11-2 and TRBJ1-2; unclear D gene. Germline V gene lookup returns CDR1 SGHAT and CDR2 FQNNGV. The CDR3 is 13 amino acids. The CDR3 bases that were read are TGTGCCAGCAGCTTAGAGGCCAGCGGAGGC. Protein sequence: CASSLEASGG. The whole CDR3 is CASSLEASGGYTF.

Note on this clone: The missing CDR3 end, 3 residues past where the read stops, is filled in from the germline J gene. The V call is TRBV19, the J call TRBJ2-5; 12 bases are shared with TRBD2. CDR1 and CDR2 (germline): LNHDA, SQIVND (reference sequence). The CDR3 sequence is 18 residues long. V shed 4 bases and J 4 bases; nucleotides not matched to a gene: 13. Incomplete CDR3 DNA: TGTGCCAGTAGTAAGGGGACTAGCGGGTCTCAGGGGGCAGAGACC. Translated: CASSKGTSGSQGAET. The CDR3 as a whole reads CASSKGTSGSQGAETQYF.

The CDR3 is CASSRTGGVDTQYF. The part of the CDR3 DNA that was read is TGCGCCAGCAGCAGGACAGGGGGCGTAGATACG. This rearrangement joins TRBV4-1 to TRBJ2-3, with 11 bases lining up with TRBD1. The read falls 3 residues short of the CDR3 end, and the missing part is taken from the germline J gene. The V and J ends lost 5 bases and 5 bases, in that order; junction bases with no gene match: 3. CDR1 is MGHRA, CDR2 YSYEKL, per germline. The CDR3 is 14 amino acids.

This chain's CDR3 is CASSLVQGKNYGYTF. The sequenced CDR3 bases are TGTGCCAGCAGCTTGGTACAGGGAAAGAACTATGGC. The chain employs TRBV5-8 and TRBJ1-2; a weak D match, TRBD1 (6 bases). The read is 3 residues too short to cover the CDR3 end, so that end is filled in from the germline J gene. CDR3 size: 15 residues. The V end was cut by 0 bases, the J end by 2 bases, with 11 bases between. CDR1 is SGHTS and CDR2 is YDEGEE in the germline V gene.